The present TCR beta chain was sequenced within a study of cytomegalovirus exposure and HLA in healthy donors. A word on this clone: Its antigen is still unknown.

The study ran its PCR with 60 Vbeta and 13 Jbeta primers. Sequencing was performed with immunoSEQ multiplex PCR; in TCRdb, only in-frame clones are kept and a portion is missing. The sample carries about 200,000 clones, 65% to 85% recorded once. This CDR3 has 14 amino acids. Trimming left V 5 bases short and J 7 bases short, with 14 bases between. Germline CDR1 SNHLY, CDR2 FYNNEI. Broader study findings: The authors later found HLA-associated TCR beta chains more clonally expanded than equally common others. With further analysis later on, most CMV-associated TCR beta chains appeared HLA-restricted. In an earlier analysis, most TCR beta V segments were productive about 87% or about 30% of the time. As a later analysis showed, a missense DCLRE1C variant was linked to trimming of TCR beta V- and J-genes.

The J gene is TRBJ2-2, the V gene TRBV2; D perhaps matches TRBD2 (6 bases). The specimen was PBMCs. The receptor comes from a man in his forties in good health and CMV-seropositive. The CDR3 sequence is CASSWAGPGGELFF. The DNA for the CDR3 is TGTGCCAGCAGTTGGGCGGGGCCGGGCGGGGAGCTGTTTTTT.